One sample yielded the 5 T cell receptor beta chains listed below, sequenced in a study of cytomegalovirus exposure and HLA in healthy donors. Measured with immunoSEQ multiplex PCR; TCRdb has only the in-frame clones, and not every one. The table has approximately 170,000 clones, approximately 80% seen once. The sequenced sample consisted of PBMCs. These receptors were taken from a man aged 25 to 45 in good health and CMV-seropositive.

The chain joins TRBV6-5 to TRBJ2-3; 9 bases fit TRBD2. V shed 5 bases and J 4 bases; nucleotides not matched to a gene: 4. This CDR3 comprises 14 residues. Germline V gene lookup returns CDR1 MNHEY and CDR2 SVGAGI. The CDR3 DNA sequence: TGTGCCAGCAGTGAAATAGCGGGGGCAGATACGCAGTATTTT. The encoded protein is CASSEIAGADTQYF.

This clone came up a few times. J is TRBJ1-2 and V is TRBV15; TRBD1 aligns across 7 bases. The trim removed 5 bases at V and 6 bases at J, leaving 6 bases unmatched. The CDR3 runs to 13 residues. Per the germline V gene, CDR1 is LNHNV and CDR2 is YYDKDF (reference sequence). This CDR3 reads CATSSTGKHGYTF. The CDR3, as DNA: TGTGCCACCAGCTCGACAGGGAAGCATGGCTACACCTTC.

The chain couples TRBV5-6 to TRBJ2-4; 8 bases are a match to TRBD1. Per the germline V gene, CDR1 is SGHDT and CDR2 is YYEEEE. The CDR3 is 16 amino acids. The V segment lost 0 bases and the J segment 0 bases; nucleotides outside the gene matches: 2. The CDR3 sequence is CASSLGTGLAKNIQYF. CDR3 coding DNA: TGTGCCAGCAGCTTGGGGACAGGGCTAGCCAAAAACATTCAGTACTTC.

The chain carries TRBV9 and TRBJ2-3; 9 bases fit TRBD1. The CDR3 is 19 amino acids. The germline CDR1 and CDR2 sequences are SGDLS and YYNGEE. V lost 0 bases, J lost 4 bases, and 15 bases stayed unmatched. The CDR3 loop is CASSVGNTPGQGYADTQYF. For the CDR3, the DNA is TGTGCCAGCAGCGTAGGAAACACCCCGGGACAGGGATACGCAGATACGCAGTATTTT.

In its sample, this clone was seen once. The chain combines TRBV7-8 with TRBJ2-2, with 9 nucleotides matching TRBD1. The CDR3 runs to 17 residues. Germline lookup yields CDR1 SGHVS and CDR2 FQNEAQ. The V segment lost 5 bases and the J segment 5 bases; nucleotides outside the gene matches: 12. CDR3 residues: CASSLLGGQGWTGELFF. CDR3 DNA: TGTGCCAGCAGCCTTTTAGGGGGACAGGGATGGACCGGGGAGCTGTTTTTT.